This is a list of T cell receptor beta chains from one sample in a study of T cell repertoires in cytomegalovirus infection. TCRdb re-called the reads with MiXCR, one entry per CDR3 protein. Of 200,000 to 300,000 distinct CDR3 sequences detected, approximately 13% appear once; the ten largest clones hold roughly 8.9%. The sample consisted of PBMCs. The receptors originated from a human donor in good health (CMV status not recorded). Some clones in this sample may be carry-over from other donors' samples. Each CDR3 is given with its conserved first and last residue. The order of the fields is CDR3 protein, CDR3 DNA, clone size, J gene, D gene, V gene. D genes are given only for firm matches. Size is omitted from some rows. Given values are once, few, many or a class for expanded clones.

CDR3: CASRNEPGQGAKQYF
DNA: TGTGCCAGTAGGAACGAACCGGGACAGGGGGCGAAGCAGTACTTC
size: few
J: TRBJ2-7
D: TRBD1
V: TRBV19

CDR3: CASSLNRLAGADETQYF
DNA: TGTGCCAGCAGTTTAAACCGACTAGCGGGAGCGGATGAGACCCAGTACTTC
size: NA
J: TRBJ2-5
D: TRBD2
V: TRBV28

CDR3: CASSLATAIGEQFF
DNA: TGTGCCAGCAGCTTAGCGACAGCGATTGGTGAGCAGTTCTTC
size: many
J: TRBJ2-1
D: NA
V: TRBV7-9

CDR3: CSARHGDTIYF
DNA: TGCAGTGCTCGTCACGGGGACACCATATATTTT
size: NA
J: TRBJ1-3
D: NA
V: TRBV20-1

CDR3: CASSYRQLVWNEQFF
DNA: TGTGCCAGCAGTTACAGACAACTGGTCTGGAATGAGCAGTTCTTC
size: many
J: TRBJ2-1
D: NA
V: TRBV6-2/TRBV6-3

CDR3: CASSNYLASYNEQFF
DNA: TGTGCCAGTAGTAACTACTTAGCGTCCTACAATGAGCAGTTCTTC
size: NA
J: TRBJ2-1
D: NA
V: TRBV19

CDR3: CASRGVWGQGVYEQYF
DNA: TGTGCCAGCAGGGGGGTGTGGGGACAGGGGGTCTACGAGCAGTACTTC
size: many
J: TRBJ2-7
D: TRBD1
V: TRBV28

CDR3: CAKVPGAEFF
DNA: TGTGCCAAAGTACCTGGGGCCGAGTTCTTC
size: NA
J: TRBJ2-1
D: NA
V: TRBV6-2/TRBV6-3

CDR3: CASSTSRTERNANTGELFF
DNA: TGTGCCAGCAGCACGTCAAGGACAGAAAGGAATGCGAACACCGGGGAGCTGTTTTTT
size: NA
J: TRBJ2-2
D: NA
V: TRBV7-9

CDR3: CSVEDENTGELFF
DNA: TGCAGCGTTGAGGACGAGAACACCGGGGAGCTGTTTTTT
size: few
J: TRBJ2-2
D: NA
V: TRBV29-1

CDR3: CASSPPGPTAYGYTF
DNA: TGTGCCAGCAGCCCGCCTGGTCCGACAGCTTATGGCTACACCTTC
size: many
J: TRBJ1-2
D: NA
V: TRBV5-6

CDR3: CSATNLETEANQPQHF
DNA: TGCAGTGCTACGAATTTGGAGACAGAGGCAAATCAGCCCCAGCATTTT
size: many
J: TRBJ1-5
D: NA
V: TRBV20-1

CDR3: CATSRPGQGAYEQYF
DNA: TGTGCCACCAGCAGACCGGGACAGGGGGCCTACGAGCAGTACTTC
size: few
J: TRBJ2-7
D: TRBD1
V: TRBV15

CDR3: CASSLGGQADTQYF
DNA: TGTGCCAGCAGCTTAGGGGGTCAGGCAGATACGCAGTATTTT
size: many
J: TRBJ2-3
D: NA
V: TRBV11-2

CDR3: CATSDLIPYEQFF
DNA: TGTGCCACCAGTGATTTGATTCCATATGAGCAGTTCTTC
size: NA
J: TRBJ2-1
D: NA
V: TRBV24-1

CDR3: CASSQWGDSYEQYF
DNA: TGTGCCAGCAGCCAATGGGGGGATTCCTACGAGCAGTACTTC
size: many
J: TRBJ2-7
D: NA
V: TRBV28

CDR3: CASSPREGTEAFF
DNA: TGTGCCAGTAGTCCCCGCGAGGGCACTGAAGCTTTCTTT
size: many
J: TRBJ1-1
D: NA
V: TRBV19

CDR3: CASSPTDGGGQPQHF
DNA: TGTGCCAGCAGTCCCACGGACGGAGGGGGGCAGCCCCAGCATTTT
size: NA
J: TRBJ1-5
D: NA
V: TRBV6-2/TRBV6-3

CDR3: CASSVGTGQLGSPLHF
DNA: TGTGCCAGCAGCGTCGGGACAGGGCAGTTGGGTTCACCCCTCCACTTT
size: NA
J: TRBJ1-6
D: TRBD1
V: TRBV7-8

CDR3: CSARDWGQVQETQYF
DNA: TGCAGTGCTAGAGATTGGGGACAGGTCCAAGAGACCCAGTACTTC
size: NA
J: TRBJ2-5
D: TRBD1
V: TRBV20-1

CDR3: CASGRQGGYEQYF
DNA: TGTGCCAGCGGCCGACAGGGGGGATACGAGCAGTACTTC
size: few
J: TRBJ2-7
D: TRBD1
V: TRBV28

CDR3: CASSLFGTGTSGDIEQFF
DNA: TGTGCCAGCAGCTTATTTGGGACCGGGACTAGTGGTGATATTGAGCAGTTCTTC
size: many
J: TRBJ2-1
D: TRBD2
V: TRBV7-2

CDR3: CASRTWDNEKLFF
DNA: TGTGCCAGCAGAACCTGGGACAATGAAAAACTGTTTTTT
size: many
J: TRBJ1-4
D: NA
V: TRBV28

CDR3: CSAGDTVNTEAFF
DNA: TGCAGTGCTGGGGACACCGTGAACACTGAAGCTTTCTTT
size: NA
J: TRBJ1-1
D: NA
V: TRBV20-1

CDR3: CASSESNTETQYF
DNA: TGTGCCAGCAGTGAATCTAATACAGAGACCCAGTACTTC
size: NA
J: TRBJ2-5
D: NA
V: TRBV25-1

CDR3: CRWAGRLSSYNSPLHF
DNA: TGCAGGTGGGCGGGCCGTCTAAGCTCCTATAATTCACCCCTCCACTTT
size: NA
J: TRBJ1-6
D: NA
V: TRBV29-1

CDR3: CASSLAGPGEHGYTF
DNA: TGTGCCAGCAGCTTAGCCGGACCGGGGGAACATGGCTACACCTTC
size: many
J: TRBJ1-2
D: NA
V: TRBV28

CDR3: CASRAWGLNTEAFF
DNA: TGTGCCAGCAGAGCATGGGGGCTGAACACTGAAGCTTTCTTT
size: few
J: TRBJ1-1
D: NA
V: TRBV28

CDR3: CASSSVGAGVGETQYF
DNA: TGTGCCAGCAGCTCAGTAGGAGCGGGAGTTGGAGAGACCCAGTACTTC
size: many
J: TRBJ2-5
D: TRBD2
V: TRBV7-6

CDR3: CASRSTGGTTGGYTF
DNA: TGTGCCAGCAGGAGCACAGGGGGCACGACAGGGGGCTACACCTTC
size: many
J: TRBJ1-2
D: TRBD1
V: TRBV28

CDR3: CASSPQDVGSTEAFF
DNA: TGTGCCAGTAGTCCCCAGGACGTCGGTAGCACTGAAGCTTTCTTT
size: few
J: TRBJ1-1
D: NA
V: TRBV19

CDR3: CASSPRTGTQGNQPQHF
DNA: TGTGCCAGCAGCCCACGGACCGGGACCCAAGGGAATCAGCCCCAGCATTTT
size: many
J: TRBJ1-5
D: NA
V: TRBV7-8

CDR3: CATVEGAAVGPEAFF
DNA: TGTGCCACCGTCGAGGGGGCGGCGGTGGGCCCTGAAGCTTTCTTT
size: NA
J: TRBJ1-1
D: TRBD1
V: TRBV15

CDR3: CASSGTGTGYNSPLHF
DNA: TGTGCCAGCTCCGGAACAGGGACAGGCTATAATTCACCCCTCCACTTT
size: NA
J: TRBJ1-6
D: TRBD1
V: TRBV25-1

CDR3: CASSLLSGGSTGELFF
DNA: TGCGCCAGCAGCTTGTTGTCAGGGGGGAGCACCGGGGAGCTGTTTTTT
size: few
J: TRBJ2-2
D: NA
V: TRBV5-1

CDR3: CASKKGPPLGEQFF
DNA: TGTGCCAGCAAGAAGGGGCCACCTCTAGGTGAGCAGTTCTTC
size: few
J: TRBJ2-1
D: NA
V: TRBV6-1

CDR3: CASSYVDSYTGELFF
DNA: TGTGCCAGCAGTTACGTGGACAGCTACACCGGGGAGCTGTTTTTT
size: NA
J: TRBJ2-2
D: NA
V: TRBV6-6

CDR3: CASSLDPGANGYTF
DNA: TGTGCCAGCAGCTTAGATCCGGGGGCTAATGGCTACACCTTC
size: many
J: TRBJ1-2
D: NA
V: TRBV7-2

CDR3: CASKLPGPRFNNTQYF
DNA: TGTGCCAGCAAATTACCGGGACCCCGATTCAATAATACGCAGTATTTT
size: few
J: TRBJ2-3
D: NA
V: TRBV28